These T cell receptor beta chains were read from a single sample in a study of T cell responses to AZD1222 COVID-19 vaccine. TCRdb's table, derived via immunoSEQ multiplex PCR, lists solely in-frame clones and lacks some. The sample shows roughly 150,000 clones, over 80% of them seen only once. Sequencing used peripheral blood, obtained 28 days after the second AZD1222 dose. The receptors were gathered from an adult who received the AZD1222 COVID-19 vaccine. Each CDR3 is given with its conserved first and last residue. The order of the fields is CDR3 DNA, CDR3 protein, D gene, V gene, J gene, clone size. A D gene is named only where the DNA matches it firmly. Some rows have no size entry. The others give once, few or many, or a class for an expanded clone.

DNA: TGTGCCAGCAAATTCACAGATACGCAGTATTTT
CDR3: CASKFTDTQYF
D: .
V: TRBV6-5
J: TRBJ2-3
size: .

DNA: TGTGCCAGCAGCTTAACTTCAGGCACGGACAATGAGCAGTTCTTC
CDR3: CASSLTSGTDNEQFF
D: .
V: TRBV7-8
J: TRBJ2-1
size: few

DNA: TGTGCCAGCAGTGAGGGGGGGCGGGCGCCCTACGAGCAGTACTTC
CDR3: CASSEGGRAPYEQYF
D: .
V: TRBV25-1
J: TRBJ2-7
size: once

DNA: TGTGCCAGCAGCTTGTTTGGGGGGGGTGAGCAGTTCTTC
CDR3: CASSLFGGGEQFF
D: TRBD2
V: TRBV5-4
J: TRBJ2-1
size: .

DNA: TGTGCCAGCAGCATACAGGGGGCCCGGGAGCAGTTCTTC
CDR3: CASSIQGAREQFF
D: TRBD1
V: TRBV28
J: TRBJ2-1
size: .

DNA: TGTGCCAGCAGCCAAAATGGGGCTAGCGGTGCCTACGAGCAGTACTTC
CDR3: CASSQNGASGAYEQYF
D: TRBD2
V: TRBV7-2
J: TRBJ2-7
size: .

DNA: TGCGCCAGCAGCCACGAGACCCGCACAGATACGCAGTATTTT
CDR3: CASSHETRTDTQYF
D: .
V: TRBV4-1
J: TRBJ2-3
size: .

DNA: TGTGCCAGCAGCCCCACCGGGACCCCGAGGGGAAACACCATATATTTT
CDR3: CASSPTGTPRGNTIYF
D: .
V: TRBV28
J: TRBJ1-3
size: once

DNA: TGCAGCGCTTCGGGTGGCCCCCAGTACTTC
CDR3: CSASGGPQYF
D: .
V: TRBV29-1
J: TRBJ2-5
size: .

DNA: TGTGCCAGCAGCTCCTTAGCGGGACGTCGCACAGATACGCAGTATTTT
CDR3: CASSSLAGRRTDTQYF
D: TRBD2
V: TRBV5-6
J: TRBJ2-3
size: .

DNA: TGCGCCAGCAGCTTGCGGGGACTAGCGGGAGCTAAGTCAGATACGCAGTATTTT
CDR3: CASSLRGLAGAKSDTQYF
D: TRBD2
V: TRBV5-1
J: TRBJ2-3
size: .

DNA: TGCGCCAGCAGCCCTAACCGGGAGTTAGATGAGCAGTTCTTC
CDR3: CASSPNRELDEQFF
D: .
V: TRBV5-1
J: TRBJ2-1
size: .

DNA: TGTGCCAGCAGCACTGGACAGGTGGCACCCCTCCACTTT
CDR3: CASSTGQVAPLHF
D: TRBD1
V: TRBV7-2
J: TRBJ1-6
size: .

DNA: TGTGCCAGCAAGTCTGGGACAGGGGGCAAGGATACGCAGTATTTT
CDR3: CASKSGTGGKDTQYF
D: TRBD1
V: TRBV6-5
J: TRBJ2-3
size: .

DNA: TGTGCCAGTAGTTGGGGGGAACCCGCTGGAAACACCATATATTTT
CDR3: CASSWGEPAGNTIYF
D: .
V: TRBV19
J: TRBJ1-3
size: .

DNA: TGTGCCAGCAGCTTAGATCTTGGGGGCAGGGCCCAGTTCTTC
CDR3: CASSLDLGGRAQFF
D: .
V: TRBV11-2
J: TRBJ2-1
size: .

DNA: TGTGCCAGCAGCCGACCCCCCGGGACTCACTACTACGAGCAGTACTTC
CDR3: CASSRPPGTHYYEQYF
D: .
V: TRBV6-2/TRBV6-3
J: TRBJ2-7
size: .

DNA: TGTGCCACCAGTGATTCAGACTGGATCGACAATGAGCAGTTCTTC
CDR3: CATSDSDWIDNEQFF
D: .
V: TRBV24-1
J: TRBJ2-1
size: .

DNA: TGTGCCAGCAGCTCTCTAATGGGGGGGTCTGAAGCTTTCTTT
CDR3: CASSSLMGGSEAFF
D: .
V: TRBV7-2
J: TRBJ1-1
size: .

DNA: TGTGCCAGCAGCAAAACAGGGGGCACTCAGCCCCAGCATTTT
CDR3: CASSKTGGTQPQHF
D: TRBD1
V: TRBV7-2
J: TRBJ1-5
size: .

DNA: TGTGCCAGCTCACAGGGGGGACTTTACTATGGCTACACCTTC
CDR3: CASSQGGLYYGYTF
D: .
V: TRBV18
J: TRBJ1-2
size: .

DNA: TGCAGTGCTAATCTGTACAATGAGCAGTTCTTC
CDR3: CSANLYNEQFF
D: .
V: TRBV20-1
J: TRBJ2-1
size: .

DNA: TGTGCCAGCAGCACTAGCTACAATGAGCAGTTCTTC
CDR3: CASSTSYNEQFF
D: .
V: TRBV9
J: TRBJ2-1
size: .

DNA: TGCGCCAGCAGCCATAGCCCCCCGAGAGCCGGGTATGAGCAGTTCTTC
CDR3: CASSHSPPRAGYEQFF
D: .
V: TRBV4-3
J: TRBJ2-1
size: .

DNA: TGTGCCAGCAGCTCTGGACAGGGGGCATCCTACGAGCAGTACTTC
CDR3: CASSSGQGASYEQYF
D: TRBD1
V: TRBV7-9
J: TRBJ2-7
size: .

DNA: TGTGCCAGCAGAAAGTCAACTAATGAAAAACTGTTTTTT
CDR3: CASRKSTNEKLFF
D: .
V: TRBV19
J: TRBJ1-4
size: once

DNA: TGTGCCAGCAGTGTCCACAGGGCCGGCGGAACCTACGAGCAGTACTTC
CDR3: CASSVHRAGGTYEQYF
D: .
V: TRBV28
J: TRBJ2-7
size: .

DNA: TGTGCCACCAGCGCCCGGGGGTTAGCGGGAGGAACCGGGGAGCTGTTTTTT
CDR3: CATSARGLAGGTGELFF
D: TRBD2
V: TRBV24-1
J: TRBJ2-2
size: .

DNA: TGTGCCACCAGTGACACCTCGGAGAGAAATCAGCCCCAGCATTTT
CDR3: CATSDTSERNQPQHF
D: .
V: TRBV24-1
J: TRBJ1-5
size: .

DNA: TGTGCCAGCAGCAGCCTAAGCAGCGGATCCTACGAGCAGTACTTC
CDR3: CASSSLSSGSYEQYF
D: .
V: TRBV6-2/TRBV6-3
J: TRBJ2-7
size: .

DNA: TGTGCCAGCAGACAGACTTGGACAGGGGGCTACACTGAAGCTTTCTTT
CDR3: CASRQTWTGGYTEAFF
D: TRBD1
V: TRBV28
J: TRBJ1-1
size: .

DNA: TGTGCCACCAGTGATCCTAGACCAGGGGCCGGGGCCAACGTCCTGACTTTC
CDR3: CATSDPRPGAGANVLTF
D: .
V: TRBV24-1
J: TRBJ2-6
size: .

DNA: TGTGCCAGCAGCAGCCTGACGGGAAACAGTGAGCAGTTCTTC
CDR3: CASSSLTGNSEQFF
D: .
V: TRBV2
J: TRBJ2-1
size: .

DNA: TGTGCCAGCAGTGGACGGAACACTAATGAAAAACTGTTTTTT
CDR3: CASSGRNTNEKLFF
D: .
V: TRBV3-1/TRBV3-2
J: TRBJ1-4
size: .